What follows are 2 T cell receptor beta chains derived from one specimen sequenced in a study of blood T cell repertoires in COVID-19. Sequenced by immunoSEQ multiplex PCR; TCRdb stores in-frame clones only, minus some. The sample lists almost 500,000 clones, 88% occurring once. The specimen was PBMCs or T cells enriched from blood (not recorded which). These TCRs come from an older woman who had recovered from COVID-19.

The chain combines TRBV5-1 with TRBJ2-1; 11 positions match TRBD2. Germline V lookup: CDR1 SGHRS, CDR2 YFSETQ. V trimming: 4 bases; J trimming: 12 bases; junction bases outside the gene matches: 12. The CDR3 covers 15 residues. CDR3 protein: CASSIVAGGPAGQFF. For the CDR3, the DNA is TGCGCCAGCAGCATAGTAGCGGGGGGGCCTGCAGGGCAGTTCTTC.

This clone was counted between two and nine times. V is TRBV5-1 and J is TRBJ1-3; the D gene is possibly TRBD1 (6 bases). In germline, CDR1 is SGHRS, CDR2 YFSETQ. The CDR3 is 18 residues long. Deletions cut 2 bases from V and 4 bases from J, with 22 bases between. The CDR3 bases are TGCGCCAGCAGCTTTACCGGGACAATGGGGGTGAAAGGAAACACCATATATTTT. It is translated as CASSFTGTMGVKGNTIYF.